This T cell receptor beta chain was identified during a study of cytomegalovirus exposure and HLA in healthy donors. Comment on this clone: What it binds is unknown.

Study-level results: In presence/absence analyses, roughly uniform sequencing depth across donors was assumed. Per published reports, the classifier diagnosed cytomegalovirus status with high specificity and sensitivity. Altogether, around 160 TCR beta chains were recorded as cytomegalovirus-associated.

Trimming removed 4 bases from V and 0 bases from J, with 16 bases in between. This CDR3 spans 17 amino acids. Vbeta (60) and Jbeta (13) primers were used in the PCR. Generated by immunoSEQ multiplex PCR, the TCRdb table keeps only in-frame clones and is missing some. This repertoire shows around 140,000 clones, over 65% found once; its top ten account for 1.5% to 1.9%. This sequence originates from a man aged 40-50 years in good health and CMV-seronegative. The chain uses TRBV23-1 and TRBJ2-4, with D perhaps matching TRBD2 (6 bases). TRBV23-1 is an ORF, and what it does is uncertain. The sequenced sample consisted of PBMCs. CDR3 nucleotide sequence: TGCGCCAGCAGTCCGGAGGGGCGGATGCGAGCCAAAAACATTCAGTACTTC. It codes for CASSPEGRMRAKNIQYF.